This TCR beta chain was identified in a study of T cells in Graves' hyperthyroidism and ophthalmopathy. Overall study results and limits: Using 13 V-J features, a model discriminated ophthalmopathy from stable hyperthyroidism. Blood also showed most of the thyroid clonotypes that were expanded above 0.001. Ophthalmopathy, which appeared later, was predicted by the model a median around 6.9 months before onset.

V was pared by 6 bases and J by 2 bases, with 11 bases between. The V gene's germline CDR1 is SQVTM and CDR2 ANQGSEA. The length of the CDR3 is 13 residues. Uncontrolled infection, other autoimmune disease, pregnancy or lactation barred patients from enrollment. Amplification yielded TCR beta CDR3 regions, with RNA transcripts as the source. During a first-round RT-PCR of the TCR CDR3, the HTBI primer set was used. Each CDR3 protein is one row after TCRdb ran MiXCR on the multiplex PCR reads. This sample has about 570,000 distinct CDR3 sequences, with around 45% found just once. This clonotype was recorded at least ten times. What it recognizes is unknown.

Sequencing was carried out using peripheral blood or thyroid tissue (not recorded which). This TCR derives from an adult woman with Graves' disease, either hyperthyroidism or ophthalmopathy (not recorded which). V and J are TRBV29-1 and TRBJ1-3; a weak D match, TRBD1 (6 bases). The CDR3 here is CSVEGGPGNTIYF. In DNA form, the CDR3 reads TGCAGCGTAGAGGGGGGCCCTGGAAACACCATATATTTT. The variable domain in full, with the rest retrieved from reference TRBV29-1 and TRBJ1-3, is SAVISQKPSRDICQRGTSLTIQCQVDSQVTMMFWYRQQPGQSLTLIATANQGSEATYESGFVIDKFPISRPNLTFSTLTVSNMSPEDSSIYLCSVEGGPGNTIYFGEGSWLTVV.